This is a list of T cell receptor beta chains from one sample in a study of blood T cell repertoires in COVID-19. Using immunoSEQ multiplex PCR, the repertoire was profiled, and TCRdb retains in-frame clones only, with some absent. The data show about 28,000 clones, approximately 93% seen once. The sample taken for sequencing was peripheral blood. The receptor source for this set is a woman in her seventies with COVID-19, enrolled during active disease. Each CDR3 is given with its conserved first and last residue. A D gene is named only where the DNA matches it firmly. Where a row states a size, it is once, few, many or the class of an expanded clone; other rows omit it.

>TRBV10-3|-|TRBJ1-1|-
CAISENTMNTEAFF
TGTGCCATCAGTGAGAACACGATGAACACTGAAGCTTTCTTT
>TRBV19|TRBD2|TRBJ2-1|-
CASTQGLARNEQFF
TGTGCCAGTACCCAGGGACTAGCGAGGAATGAGCAGTTCTTC
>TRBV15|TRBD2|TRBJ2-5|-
CATSRDTGGQETQYF
TGTGCCACCAGCAGAGATACGGGAGGGCAGGAGACCCAGTACTTC
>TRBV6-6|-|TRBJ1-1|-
CASSLGTPMNTEAFF
TGTGCCAGCAGTTTAGGGACACCGATGAACACTGAAGCTTTCTTT
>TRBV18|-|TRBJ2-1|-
CASSRTAAGPAPFSYNEQFF
TGTGCCAGCTCACGAACGGCTGCGGGACCCGCCCCTTTTTCCTACAATGAGCAGTTCTTC
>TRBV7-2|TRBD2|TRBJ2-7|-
CASSASGTNYEQYF
TGTGCCAGCAGCGCTAGCGGGACCAACTACGAGCAGTACTTC
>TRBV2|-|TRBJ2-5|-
CASSVGQVIETQYF
TGTGCCAGCAGTGTAGGCCAGGTTATAGAGACCCAGTACTTC
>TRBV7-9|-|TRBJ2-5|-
CASSLNSQETQYF
TGTGCCAGCAGCTTGAACAGCCAAGAGACCCAGTACTTC
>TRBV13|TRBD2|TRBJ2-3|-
CASSGTSDLTDTQYF
TGTGCCAGCAGCGGGACTAGCGATCTCACAGATACGCAGTATTTT
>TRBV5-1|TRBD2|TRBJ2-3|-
CASSVGLAGMTSTDTQYF
TGCGCCAGCAGCGTCGGACTAGCGGGAATGACTAGCACAGATACGCAGTATTTT
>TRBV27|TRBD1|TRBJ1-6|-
CASSLFPTGANSPLHF
TGTGCCAGCAGTTTATTCCCTACAGGGGCCAATTCACCCCTCCACTTT
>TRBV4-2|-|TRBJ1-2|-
CASSRTDTQNYGYTF
TGTGCCAGCAGCCGGACTGATACCCAGAACTATGGCTACACCTTC
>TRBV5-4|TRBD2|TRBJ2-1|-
CASTLGGNEQFF
TGTGCCAGCACCCTGGGGGGGAATGAGCAGTTCTTC
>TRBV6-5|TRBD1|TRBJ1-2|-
CASSQRRTGPEGYTF
TGTGCCAGCAGTCAACGACGGACAGGGCCGGAAGGCTACACCTTC
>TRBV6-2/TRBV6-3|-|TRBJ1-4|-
CASSYSRLEGTQTTNEKLFF
TGTGCCAGCAGTTACTCGAGATTGGAGGGCACCCAGACAACTAATGAAAAACTGTTTTTT
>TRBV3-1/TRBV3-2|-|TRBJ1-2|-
CASSPGQGQVSSGYTF
TGTGCCAGCAGCCCGGGGCAGGGGCAGGTTTCTAGTGGCTACACCTTC
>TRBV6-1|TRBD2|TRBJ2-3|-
CASSESGSFTDTQYF
TGTGCCAGCAGTGAAAGCGGGAGTTTCACAGATACGCAGTATTTT
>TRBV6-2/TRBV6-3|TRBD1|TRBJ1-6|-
CASSYGTGTDSPLHF
TGTGCCAGCAGTTACGGGACAGGGACTGATTCACCCCTCCACTTT
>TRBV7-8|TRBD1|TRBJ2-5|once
CASSQTGDTGETQYF
TGTGCCAGCAGCCAGACAGGGGATACGGGAGAGACCCAGTACTTC
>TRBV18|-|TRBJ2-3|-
CASSPSITVTDTQYF
TGTGCCAGCTCACCGTCAATCACTGTCACAGATACGCAGTATTTT
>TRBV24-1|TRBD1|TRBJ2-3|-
CATAHRGLGDTQYF
TGTGCCACCGCTCACAGGGGATTGGGAGATACGCAGTATTTT
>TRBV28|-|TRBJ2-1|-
CASSRDTSPSYNEQFF
TGTGCCAGCAGTAGGGACACAAGTCCCTCCTACAATGAGCAGTTCTTC
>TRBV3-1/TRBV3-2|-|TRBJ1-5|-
CASSPRGPRGPQHF
TGTGCCAGCAGCCCGAGAGGTCCTCGGGGGCCCCAGCATTTT
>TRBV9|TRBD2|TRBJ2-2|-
CASGPLTSVSNTGELFF
TGTGCCAGCGGACCGTTGACTAGCGTTTCGAACACCGGGGAGCTGTTTTTT